This T cell receptor beta chain stems from a study of glioma-infiltrating T cells. This clonotype was observed a single time. Its antigen remains unknown. Since a much larger clone is just one base distant, this may be a read error. The CDR3 is made up of 17 amino acids. The germline CDR1 and CDR2 sequences are SGHTA and FQGNSA. Using RNA template, CDR3s of TCR alpha and beta were amplified with iRepertoire arm-PCR. For one-step reverse transcription and amplification, roughly 95-450 ng of tissue mRNA or PBMC total RNA was used. TCRdb used MiXCR to reprocess the multiplex PCR reads, holding one entry per CDR3 protein. Of approximately 110,000 distinct CDR3 sequences listed, around a quarter are singletons. Study-wide findings and caveats: Tissue-blood divergence was below expectation in non-neoplastic patients, above in gliomas.

V usage is TRBV7-2 and J usage is TRBJ2-3; 9 bases map to TRBD1. The material sequenced was glioma tissue, nonneoplastic brain tissue, or PBMCs (not recorded which). This clonotype was obtained from a human donor with low-grade glioma or glioblastoma, undergoing nonglioma brain surgery, or in good health (not recorded which). The DNA for the CDR3 is TGTGCCAGCGGCCGGGACAGGGCGACCCTTGACACAGATATGCAGTATTTT. Amino acid sequence: CASGRDRATLDTDMQYF.